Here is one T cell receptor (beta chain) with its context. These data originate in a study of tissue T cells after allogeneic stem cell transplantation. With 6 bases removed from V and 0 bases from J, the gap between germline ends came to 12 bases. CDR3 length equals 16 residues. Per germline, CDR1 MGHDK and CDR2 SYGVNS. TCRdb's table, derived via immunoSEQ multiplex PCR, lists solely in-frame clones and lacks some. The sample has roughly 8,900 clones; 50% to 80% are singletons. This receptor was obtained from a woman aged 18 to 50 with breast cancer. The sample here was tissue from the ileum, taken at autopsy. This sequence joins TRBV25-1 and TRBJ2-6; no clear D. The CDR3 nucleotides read TGTGCCAGCAGGGCGGTAATCCCCTCTGGGGCCAACGTCCTGACTTTC. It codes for CASRAVIPSGANVLTF.